Below, one T cell receptor (beta chain) is given with its context. Its antigen remains unknown. This record comes from a study of neoadjuvant nivolumab and ipilimumab in lung cancer. General study findings and limits: TCR richness and clonality were higher in tumors than adjacent uninvolved lung. Only two of four nivolumab-treated tumors gained richness and clonality by surgery. Pathologic regression was not significantly tied to TCR clonality. Pretherapy blood TCR richness correlated positively with resected tumor richness.

Repertoires were generated with immunoSEQ multiplex PCR, while TCRdb's copy carries only in-frame clones and drops some. This table holds about 27,000 clones, 60% to 85% found once. This CDR3 is built from 16 residues. The germline V gene encodes CDR1 GTSNPN and CDR2 SVGIG (reference sequence). The V end was cut by 0 bases, the J end by 10 bases, with 19 bases between. The genes are TRBV30 and TRBJ1-6; D might be TRBD1 (5 bases). This receptor was taken from an adult with non-small cell lung cancer. Sequenced material: tumor tissue, taken after neoadjuvant nivolumab, alone or with ipilimumab, at or shortly before surgery. The CDR3: CAWSVIFGQLASPLHF. CDR3 nucleotide sequence: TGTGCCTGGAGTGTAATCTTCGGACAACTGGCATCACCCCTCCACTTT. Filled out from reference TRBV30 and TRBJ1-6, the complete variable domain reads SQTIHQWPATLVQPVGSPLSLECTVEGTSNPNLYWYRQAAGRGLQLLFYSVGIGQISSEVPQNLSASRPQDRQFILSSKKLLLSDSGFYLCAWSVIFGQLASPLHFGNGTRLTVT.